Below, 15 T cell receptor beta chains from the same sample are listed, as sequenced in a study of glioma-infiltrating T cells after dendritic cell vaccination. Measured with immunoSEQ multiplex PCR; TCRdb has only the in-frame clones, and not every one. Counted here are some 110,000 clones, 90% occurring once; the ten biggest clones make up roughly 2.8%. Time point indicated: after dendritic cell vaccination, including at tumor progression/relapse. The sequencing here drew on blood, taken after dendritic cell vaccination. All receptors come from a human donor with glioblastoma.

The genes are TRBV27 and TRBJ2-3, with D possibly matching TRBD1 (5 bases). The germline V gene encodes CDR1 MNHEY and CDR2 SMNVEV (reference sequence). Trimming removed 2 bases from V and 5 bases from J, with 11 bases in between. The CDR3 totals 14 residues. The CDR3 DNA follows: TGTGCCAGCAGTTTAGGGCAGGGCAGAGATACGCAGTATTTT. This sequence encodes CASSLGQGRDTQYF.

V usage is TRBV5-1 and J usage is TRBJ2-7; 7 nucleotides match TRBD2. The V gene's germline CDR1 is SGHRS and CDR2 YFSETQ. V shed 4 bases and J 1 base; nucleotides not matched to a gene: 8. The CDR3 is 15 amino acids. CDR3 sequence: CASSPGGAPSYEQYF. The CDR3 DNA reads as TGCGCCAGCAGCCCGGGGGGAGCCCCATCCTACGAGCAGTACTTC.

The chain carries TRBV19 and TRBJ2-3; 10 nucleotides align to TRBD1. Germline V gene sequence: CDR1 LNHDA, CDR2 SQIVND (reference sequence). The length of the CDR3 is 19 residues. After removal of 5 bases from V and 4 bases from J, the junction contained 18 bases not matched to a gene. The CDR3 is CASSALRGRDRGPPDTQYF. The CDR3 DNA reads TGTGCCAGTAGTGCCTTAAGGGGAAGGGACAGGGGACCTCCAGATACGCAGTATTTT.

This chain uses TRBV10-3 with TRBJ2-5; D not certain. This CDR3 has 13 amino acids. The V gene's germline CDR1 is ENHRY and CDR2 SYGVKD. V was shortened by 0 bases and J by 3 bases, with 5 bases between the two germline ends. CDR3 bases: TGTGCCATCAGTGAGTCTGGAGAAGAGACCCAGTACTTC. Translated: CAISESGEETQYF.

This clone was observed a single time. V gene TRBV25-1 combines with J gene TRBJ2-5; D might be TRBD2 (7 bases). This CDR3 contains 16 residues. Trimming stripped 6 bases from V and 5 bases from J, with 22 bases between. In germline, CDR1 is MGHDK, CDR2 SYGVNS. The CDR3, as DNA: TGTGCCAGCAGCGCCCATGGGGGGGGCCTAGTTGAGACCCAGTACTTC. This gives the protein CASSAHGGGLVETQYF. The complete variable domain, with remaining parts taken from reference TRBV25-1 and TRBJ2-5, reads EADIYQTPRYLVIGTGKKITLECSQTMGHDKMYWYQQDPGMELHLIHYSYGVNSTEKGDLSSESTVSRIRTEHFPLTLESARPSHTSQYLCASSAHGGGLVETQYFGPGTRLLVL.

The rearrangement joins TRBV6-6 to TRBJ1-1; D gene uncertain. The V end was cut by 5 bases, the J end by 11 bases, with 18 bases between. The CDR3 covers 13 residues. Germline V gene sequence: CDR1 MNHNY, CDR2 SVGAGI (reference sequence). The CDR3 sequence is CASSPTSSVEAFF. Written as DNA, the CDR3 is TGTGCCAGCAGTCCAACCTCCTCGGTCGAGGCTTTCTTT.

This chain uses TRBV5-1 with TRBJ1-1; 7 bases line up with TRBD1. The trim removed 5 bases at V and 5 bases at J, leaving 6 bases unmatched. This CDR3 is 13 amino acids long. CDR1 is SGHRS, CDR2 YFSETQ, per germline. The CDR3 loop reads CASRRDRDTEAFF. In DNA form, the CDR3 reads TGCGCCAGCAGACGTGACAGGGATACTGAAGCTTTCTTT.

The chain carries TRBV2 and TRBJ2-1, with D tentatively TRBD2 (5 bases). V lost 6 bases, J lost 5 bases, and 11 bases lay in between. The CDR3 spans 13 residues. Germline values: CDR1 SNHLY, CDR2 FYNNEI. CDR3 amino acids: CASRRSGDNEQFF. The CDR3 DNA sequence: TGTGCCAGCAGAAGGTCCGGGGACAATGAGCAGTTCTTC.

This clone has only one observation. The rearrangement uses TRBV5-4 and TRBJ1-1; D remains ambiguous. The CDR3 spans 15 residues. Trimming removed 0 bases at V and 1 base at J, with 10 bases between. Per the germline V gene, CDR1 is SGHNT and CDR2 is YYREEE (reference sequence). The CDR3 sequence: CASSLEGSTNTEAFF. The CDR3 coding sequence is TGTGCCAGCAGCTTGGAAGGGAGCACGAACACTGAAGCTTTCTTT.

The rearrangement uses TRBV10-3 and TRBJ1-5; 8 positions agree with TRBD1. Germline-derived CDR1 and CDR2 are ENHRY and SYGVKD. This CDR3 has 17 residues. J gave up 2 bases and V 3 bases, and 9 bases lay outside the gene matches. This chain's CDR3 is CAISEHQGARGNQPQHF. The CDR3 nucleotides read TGTGCCATCAGTGAACATCAGGGGGCGAGGGGCAATCAGCCCCAGCATTTT.

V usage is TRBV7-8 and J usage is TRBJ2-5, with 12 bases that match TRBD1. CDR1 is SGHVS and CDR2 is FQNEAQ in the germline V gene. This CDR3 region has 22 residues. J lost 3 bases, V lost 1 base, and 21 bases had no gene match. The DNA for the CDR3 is TGTGCCAGCAGCTTAGGAGTTCGGGGACAGGGGGCTCTAGCGGGAGCGGAAGAGACCCAGTACTTC. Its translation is CASSLGVRGQGALAGAEETQYF.

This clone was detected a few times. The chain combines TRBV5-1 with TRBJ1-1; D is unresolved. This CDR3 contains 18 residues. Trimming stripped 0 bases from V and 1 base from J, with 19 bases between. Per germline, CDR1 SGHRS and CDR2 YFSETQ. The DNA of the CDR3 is TGCGCCAGCAGCTTGGGACGACACACGGAAAGTCGGAACACTGAAGCTTTCTTT. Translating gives CASSLGRHTESRNTEAFF.

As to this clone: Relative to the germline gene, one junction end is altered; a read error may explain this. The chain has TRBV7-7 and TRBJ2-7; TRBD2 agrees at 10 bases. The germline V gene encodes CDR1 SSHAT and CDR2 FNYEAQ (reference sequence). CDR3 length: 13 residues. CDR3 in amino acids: CASSSGTSEVQYF. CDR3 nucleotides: TGTGCTAGCAGCTCCGGGACTAGCGAGGTGCAGTACTTC.

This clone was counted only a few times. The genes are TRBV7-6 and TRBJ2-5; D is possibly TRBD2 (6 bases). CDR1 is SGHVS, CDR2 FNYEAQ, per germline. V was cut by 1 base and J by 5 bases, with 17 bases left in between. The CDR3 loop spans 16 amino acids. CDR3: CASSLVGGMVGETQYF. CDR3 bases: TGTGCCAGCAGCTTAGTTGGAGGGATGGTGGGGGAGACCCAGTACTTC. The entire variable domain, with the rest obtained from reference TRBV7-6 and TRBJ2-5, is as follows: GAGVSQSPRYKVTKRGQDVALRCDPISGHVSLYWYRQALGQGPEFLTYFNYEAQQDKSGLPNDRFSAERPEGSISTLTIQRTEQRDSAMYRCASSLVGGMVGETQYFGPGTRLLVL.

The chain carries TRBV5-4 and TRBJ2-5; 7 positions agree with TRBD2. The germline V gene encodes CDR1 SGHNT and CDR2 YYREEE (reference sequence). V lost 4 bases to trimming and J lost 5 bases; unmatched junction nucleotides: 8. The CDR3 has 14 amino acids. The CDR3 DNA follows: TGTGCCAGCAGCCGCTGGGGGGGTGGGGAGACCCAGTACTTC. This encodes CASSRWGGGETQYF.